The next 9 T cell receptor beta chains were all read from a single sample in a study of T cell changes during pregnancy in multiple sclerosis. Libraries were prepared by immunoSEQ multiplex PCR; TCRdb keeps only in-frame clonotypes and omits some of them. The sample consists of 68,000 or so clones, 90% to 95% of them appearing once. Source: peripheral blood, taken in the second trimester of pregnancy. Every receptor here comes from a female donor in good health, enrolled as a control in a pregnancy study.

This clone was found a few times. The rearrangement uses TRBV5-6 and TRBJ1-5; 7 bases align to TRBD1. The CDR3 is 15 amino acids. V shed 6 bases and J 5 bases; nucleotides not matched to a gene: 11. Germline CDR1 is SGHDT and CDR2 is YYEEEE. The CDR3 loop reads CASTLTGRGDQPQHF. The CDR3 DNA reads as TGTGCCAGCACCCTGACAGGGAGAGGTGATCAGCCCCAGCATTTT. Based on the CDR3 plus reference TRBV5-6 and TRBJ1-5, the full variable domain is DAGVTQSPTHLIKTRGQQVTLRCSPKSGHDTVSWYQQALGQGPQFIFQYYEEEERQRGNFPDRFSGHQFPNYSSELNVNALLLGDSALYLCASTLTGRGDQPQHFGDGTRLSIL.

V and J are TRBV16 and TRBJ2-5; no definite D call. The germline CDR1 and CDR2 sequences are KGHSY and FQNENV. This CDR3 is built from 14 residues. The V end lost 4 bases, the J end lost 2 bases, and 11 bases lay between the germline ends. For the CDR3, the DNA is TGTGCCAGCAGCCGCAAGAGCGTTCAAGAGACCCAGTACTTC. This encodes CASSRKSVQETQYF.

The V and J genes are TRBV27 and TRBJ1-5; D is uncertain. V lost 3 bases and J 0 bases, leaving 6 bases between the germline ends. The germline V gene encodes CDR1 MNHEY and CDR2 SMNVEV (reference sequence). The CDR3 totals 14 residues. CDR3 sequence reads: CASSLRNSNQPQHF. In DNA, the CDR3 is TGTGCCAGCAGTTTGAGGAATAGCAATCAGCCCCAGCATTTT.

The V call is TRBV4-2, the J call TRBJ2-7, with D maybe TRBD1 (6 bases). CDR1 LGHNA and CDR2 YNFKEQ come from the germline V gene. Deletions cut 0 bases from V and 2 bases from J, with 14 bases between. CDR3 length: 16 amino acids. CDR3 sequence: CASSQDQGYRAYEQYF. The CDR3 nucleotides are TGTGCCAGCAGCCAAGATCAGGGGTATAGAGCCTACGAGCAGTACTTC.

The chain links TRBV2 to TRBJ2-1; possibly TRBD2 for D (6 bases). CDR1 is SNHLY, CDR2 FYNNEI, per germline. V was pared by 6 bases and J by 4 bases, with 16 bases between. This CDR3 has 15 residues. The CDR3 is CASSPRGTDYNEQFF. CDR3 bases: TGTGCCAGCAGCCCTCGGGGGACTGATTACAATGAGCAGTTCTTC.

This chain uses TRBV7-9 with TRBJ2-3; 10 bases match TRBD1. The CDR3 sequence is 15 residues long. Germline CDR1 and CDR2: SEHNR and FQNEAQ (reference sequence). The J segment lost 5 bases and the V segment lost 7 bases, leaving 9 bases of the junction unmatched. CDR3 region: CASISDRGTRDTQYF. The DNA of the CDR3 is TGTGCCAGCATTTCGGACAGGGGGACCCGAGATACGCAGTATTTT.

The rearrangement uses TRBV28 and TRBJ2-1, with 10 bases aligning to TRBD2. J lost 4 bases, V lost 7 bases, and 10 bases had no gene match. CDR1 is MDHEN, CDR2 SYDVKM, per germline. The CDR3 runs 16 residues. CDR3 in amino acids: CASTSAGGPGYNEQFF. CDR3 in DNA: TGTGCCAGCACGTCAGCGGGAGGGCCTGGTTACAATGAGCAGTTCTTC.

Note on this clone: Other nucleotide sequences in the sample specify the same CDR3. This CDR3 reads CASSQGGDSPLHF. The DNA for the CDR3 is TGTGCCAGCAGCCAAGGCGGGGATTCACCCCTCCACTTT. The chain joins TRBV4-2 to TRBJ1-6; D not certain. Germline V gene sequence: CDR1 LGHNA, CDR2 YNFKEQ. V shed 1 base and J shed 8 bases, with 6 bases lying between them. This CDR3 is built from 13 residues.

The chain links TRBV2 to TRBJ1-1; D is perhaps TRBD1 (5 bases). CDR1 is SNHLY and CDR2 is FYNNEI in the germline V gene. V lost 6 bases and J 1 base, leaving 9 bases between the germline ends. The length of the CDR3 is 13 residues. CDR3 coding DNA: TGTGCCAGCAGCCTCGGACAGAACACTGAAGCTTTCTTT. It is translated as CASSLGQNTEAFF.